This entry is about one T cell receptor beta chain. This entry comes from a study of blood T cell repertoires in COVID-19. At the level of the study: Nucleic acid was either cDNA or gDNA, and it came from T cells, B-cell-depleted T cells, or PBMCs.

Profiled with immunoSEQ multiplex PCR; TCRdb holds only in-frame clones, not every one. The repertoire includes over 300,000 clones, 85% to 90% of them detected once, and 8% to 13% sits in the top ten. CDR1 and CDR2 (germline): MNHEY, SMNVEV (reference sequence). This CDR3 is built from 15 residues. J gave up 3 bases and V 6 bases, and 6 bases lay outside the gene matches. Two consecutive negative NP/OP PCR tests, clearance, or resolved symptoms defined Cohort 3 recovery. Sequenced: PBMCs or T cells enriched from blood (not recorded which). The sequence derives from a woman between 18 and 30 years old who had recovered from COVID-19. The V call is TRBV27, the J call TRBJ2-1, with 9 bases lining up with TRBD2. CDR3 sequence (DNA): TGTGCCAGCAGCTATAGCGGGGGAATCTACAATGAGCAGTTCTTC. This gives the protein CASSYSGGIYNEQFF.